This T cell receptor (beta chain) was found in a study of T-cell reconstitution after alpha-beta-depleted transplantation in children. Preparation of the TCRbeta library used unique molecular identifiers. TCRdb recomputed calls from the PCR reads with MiXCR, one row per CDR3 protein. The sample contains 250,000 or so distinct CDR3 sequences, 6.5% to 9% of which appear only once. This clonotype was detected many times. As yet, its antigen is unknown. The CDR3 loop spans 12 amino acids. From germline, CDR1 is SQVTM and CDR2 ANQGSEA. Trimming left V 6 bases short and J 4 bases short, with 10 bases between. Study-level results: It was reported that alpha-beta T cells came from several hundred expanded graft clones (about two months after transplant). Surviving recipient T cells and thymic progenitors produced the high day-60 TCRbeta diversity seen in some patients. A year post-transplant, T-cell counts and diversity derived mostly from newly produced T cells.

V and J are TRBV29-1 and TRBJ1-5, with D uncertain. Sequencing was performed on PBMCs, mostly from graft donor cells, taken 180 days after TCRalphabeta/CD19-depleted stem cell transplant. The clonotype was recovered from a male patient aged 10 to 17 who had a stem cell transplant for acute lymphoblastic leukemia, so the T cells may come from the graft donor. This chain's CDR3 is CSVRDGNQPQHF. The CDR3, as DNA: TGCAGCGTCCGGGATGGAAATCAGCCCCAGCATTTT.